This T cell receptor beta chain was sequenced during a study of blood T cell repertoires in COVID-19. The wider study: Both acute and convalescent COVID-19 samples were obtained from the United States, Italy and Spain. Sample material is recorded as cDNA or gDNA derived from T cells, B-cell-depleted T cells, or PBMCs.

The V gene's germline CDR1 is ENHRY and CDR2 SYGVKD. The CDR3 contains 15 residues. V lost 0 bases and J lost 4, with 11 bases in between. As handled by the study authors: Amplification of reference gene primers provided the estimated nucleated cell counts. The table came from immunoSEQ multiplex PCR; TCRdb's copy has only in-frame clones and leaves some out. V, J and clone size reflect that table, while D and trimming were determined from the DNA. The sample has about 42,000 clones, 90% seen once. The rearrangement uses TRBV10-3 and TRBJ2-3, with a weak D call TRBD1 (6 bases). The sample consisted of peripheral blood. This TCR was sampled from a man in his sixties or seventies with active COVID-19. CDR3 DNA: TGTGCCATCAGTGAGTCGACAGGTGGCCCAGATACGCAGTATTTT. It encodes CAISESTGGPDTQYF.